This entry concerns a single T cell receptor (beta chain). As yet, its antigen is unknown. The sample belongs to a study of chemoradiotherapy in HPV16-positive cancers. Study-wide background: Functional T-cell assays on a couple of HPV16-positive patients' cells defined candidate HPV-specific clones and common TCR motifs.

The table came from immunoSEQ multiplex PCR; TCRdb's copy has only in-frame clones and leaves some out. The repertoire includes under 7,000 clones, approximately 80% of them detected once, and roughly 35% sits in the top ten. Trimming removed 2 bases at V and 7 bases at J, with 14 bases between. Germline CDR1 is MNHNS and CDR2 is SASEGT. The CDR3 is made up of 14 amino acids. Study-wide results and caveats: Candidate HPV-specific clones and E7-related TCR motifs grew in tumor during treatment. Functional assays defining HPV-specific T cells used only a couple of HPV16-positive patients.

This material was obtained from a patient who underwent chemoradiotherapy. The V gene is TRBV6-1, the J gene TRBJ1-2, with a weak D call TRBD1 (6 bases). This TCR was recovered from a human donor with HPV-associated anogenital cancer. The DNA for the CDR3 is TGTGCCAGCAGTGAACGAAGCGGAGGGGGTGGCTACACCTTC. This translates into CASSERSGGGGYTF.